The clone carrying this T cell receptor (beta chain) was observed at least ten times. Germline lookup yields CDR1 SGHTA and CDR2 FQGNSA. J gave up 3 bases and V 5 bases, and 10 bases lay outside the gene matches. The CDR3 runs to 16 residues. This sample was included in a study of breast tumors, draining lymph nodes, adjacent tissues. TCRdb used MiXCR to reprocess the multiplex PCR reads, holding one entry per CDR3 protein. This sample has tens of thousands of distinct CDR3 sequences, with 41% found just once. Sequenced material: breast tumor tissue. The TCR was taken from a female donor with breast cancer. Some clones in this sample may be carry-over from other donors' samples. The chain carries TRBV7-2 and TRBJ2-5; the match to TRBD2 covers 9 bases. CDR3 amino acids: CASSVHPAGGEETQYF. The DNA of the CDR3 is TGTGCCAGCAGCGTACACCCAGCGGGAGGCGAAGAGACCCAGTACTTC.